This T cell receptor (beta chain) was obtained from a study of shared clonotypes between healthy human individuals. This CDR3 has 14 residues. The V gene end was trimmed by 5 bases and the J gene end by 4 bases; junction bases not matched to a gene: 7. CDR1 MDHEN and CDR2 SYDVKM come from the germline V gene. Data came from immunoSEQ multiplex PCR; TCRdb stores just in-frame clones and leaves some out. The profile covers some 530,000 clones, with around 73% appearing a single time and approximately 12% taken by the ten largest. This clone was observed a single time. Other DNA sequences in this sample translate to the same CDR3.

The sequenced sample consisted of PBMCs. The receptor's source is a woman aged 40 to 55 in good health. Some clones in this sample may be carry-over from other donors' samples. This chain links TRBV28 with TRBJ2-5; 7 nucleotides line up with TRBD2. The chain's CDR3 is CASSLGGSGETQYF. CDR3 DNA sequence: TGTGCCAGCAGTCTGGGAGGGTCCGGAGAGACCCAGTACTTC.